Each of the 8 T cell receptor beta chains below was sequenced from the same sample in a study of identifying expanded T cells in peripheral blood. The repertoire was sequenced with immunoSEQ multiplex PCR; TCRdb's copy has only in-frame clones and lacks some. Of around 81,000 clones detected, 85% appear once; the ten largest clones hold around 4.5%. Sequencing was carried out using blood. All receptors come from a person aged 18-69 years in good health.

The chain links TRBV7-2 to TRBJ1-5; the D gene is possibly TRBD1 (5 bases). There are 15 residues in the CDR3. Germline V CDR1 and CDR2: SGHTA, FQGNSA. The ends were cut back, 1 base at V and 1 base at J, with 8 bases in the middle. The CDR3: CASSLVWGSNQPQHF. DNA of the CDR3: TGTGCCAGCAGCTTAGTTTGGGGGAGCAATCAGCCCCAGCATTTT.

The chain has TRBV6-5 and TRBJ1-2; TRBD1 matches 7 bases. The length of the CDR3 is 14 residues. V dropped 5 bases and J dropped 6; count of bases not matched to a gene: 9. Germline V CDR1 and CDR2: MNHEY, SVGAGI. This chain's CDR3 is CASSPLGQSNGYTF. The CDR3 DNA is TGTGCCAGCAGTCCTTTGGGACAGTCAAATGGCTACACCTTC.

This clone was picked up one time. The chain recombines TRBV7-2 with TRBJ1-5; D is unclear. Per the germline V gene, CDR1 is SGHTA and CDR2 is FQGNSA. CDR3 length: 12 amino acids. V was trimmed by 4 bases and J by 4 bases, leaving 5 bases between them. The CDR3 loop is CASSWGNQPQHF. CDR3 nucleotide sequence: TGTGCCAGCAGCTGGGGAAATCAGCCCCAGCATTTT.

This clone came up a few times. V and J are TRBV5-1 and TRBJ1-2; TRBD1 matches 7 bases. Germline V gene sequence: CDR1 SGHRS, CDR2 YFSETQ. The ends lost 6 bases at V and 3 bases at J; junction bases unmatched: 8. The CDR3 is 14 amino acids. The DNA for the CDR3 is TGCGCCAGCACGGACAGGTCAGGCGACTATGGCTACACCTTC. Translated: CASTDRSGDYGYTF.

This chain connects TRBV7-9 to TRBJ2-7; D call uncertain. Germline CDR1 is SEHNR and CDR2 is FQNEAQ (reference sequence). The V gene lost 5 bases and the J gene lost 2 bases, with 7 bases spanning the gap. CDR3 length: 12 amino acids. The CDR3: CASSPDPYEQYF. The CDR3 nucleotides read TGTGCCAGCAGCCCGGACCCCTACGAGCAGTACTTC.

This sequence joins TRBV28 and TRBJ1-2, with a weak D call TRBD1 (5 bases). V lost 11 bases to trimming and J lost 3 bases, with 16 bases between them. Per the germline V gene, CDR1 is MDHEN and CDR2 is SYDVKM. There are 13 residues in the CDR3. CDR3 loop: CASRGVGYYGYTF. For the CDR3, the DNA is TGTGCCTCCCGGGGGGTGGGGTACTATGGCTACACCTTC.

The chain recombines TRBV6-5 with TRBJ1-6, with 7 nucleotides matching TRBD1. Germline V gives CDR1 MNHEY, CDR2 SVGAGI. V gave up 5 bases and J gave up 8 bases; unmatched junction bases: 6. This CDR3 has 14 residues. In DNA form, the CDR3 reads TGTGCCAGCAGTCCGACAGGGCCGGATTCACCCCTCCACTTT. Encoded protein: CASSPTGPDSPLHF.

The chain links TRBV2 to TRBJ2-7, with TRBD1 matching 10 bases. The CDR3 contains 15 residues. CDR1 is SNHLY and CDR2 is FYNNEI in the germline V gene. Trimming at V came to 4 bases and at J to 6 bases, leaving 9 bases not matched to a gene. Here the CDR3 DNA reads TGTGCCAGCAGTGGGATGGACAGGGGGGGCTTCGAGCAGTACTTC. Translation: CASSGMDRGGFEQYF.